What follows are 24 T cell receptor beta chains derived from one specimen sequenced in a study of shared clonotypes between healthy human individuals. Measured with immunoSEQ multiplex PCR; TCRdb has only the in-frame clones, and not every one. The sample holds 1.5 million to 2.5 million clones, approximately 95% seen once. Selected positively for CCR7 and CD45RO-negative, naive CD8 cells excluded terminally differentiated effector memory CD45RA+ cells. Specimen: naive CD8+ T cells sorted from blood. These receptors were taken from a young man in good health.

The chain employs TRBV4-3 and TRBJ2-5; 12 bases agree with TRBD2. The V segment lost 3 bases and the J segment 5 bases; nucleotides outside the gene matches: 4. Germline V CDR1 and CDR2: LGHNA, YSLEER. The CDR3 extends over 15 amino acids. The CDR3 region is CASSQDLAGGETQYF. CDR3 bases: TGCGCCAGCAGCCAGGACCTAGCGGGAGGGGAGACCCAGTACTTC.

V is TRBV4-1 and J is TRBJ2-5; TRBD1 aligns across 11 bases. Germline-derived CDR1 and CDR2 are MGHRA and YSYEKL. This CDR3 has 15 amino acids. V lost 4 bases to trimming and J lost 5 bases; unmatched junction nucleotides: 6. CDR3 in amino acids: CASSLRTGGWETQYF. Here the CDR3 DNA reads TGCGCCAGCAGCCTTCGGACAGGGGGCTGGGAGACCCAGTACTTC.

The V gene is TRBV7-8, the J gene TRBJ1-1; D is perhaps TRBD1 (6 bases). This CDR3 has 15 residues. The germline gives CDR1 SGHVS, CDR2 FQNEAQ. Trimming shortened V by 0 bases and J by 4 bases, and 12 bases separated the two germline ends. The CDR3, as DNA: TGTGCCAGCAGCTTAGCGGCAGGGGTAATCACTGAAGCTTTCTTT. Protein: CASSLAAGVITEAFF.

The chain is built from TRBV19 and TRBJ2-1; D is perhaps TRBD2 (5 bases). The CDR3 has 13 residues. With 4 bases removed from V and 4 bases from J, the gap between germline ends came to 8 bases. The V gene's germline CDR1 is LNHDA and CDR2 SQIVND (reference sequence). CDR3 DNA sequence: TGTGCCAGTAGTAAGGGAGTTTACAATGAGCAGTTCTTC. Translation: CASSKGVYNEQFF.

Note on this clone: Other DNA sequences from this sample encode an identical CDR3 as well. V is TRBV30 and J is TRBJ2-2; D gene unclear. Germline values: CDR1 GTSNPN, CDR2 SVGIG (reference sequence). The CDR3 has 11 residues. Trimming took 0 bases from V and 10 from J, leaving 6 bases between them. DNA of the CDR3: TGTGCCTGGAGTGTTGGCCTGGAGCTGTTTTTT. It is translated as CAWSVGLELFF.

A note on this clone: Other DNA sequences in this specimen translate into the identical CDR3. The rearrangement uses TRBV5-8 and TRBJ2-3; D is perhaps TRBD1 (6 bases). CDR1 is SGHTS, CDR2 YDEGEE, per germline. The CDR3 is 15 amino acids. The germline V and J ends were trimmed by 0 bases and 2 bases, with 10 bases remaining between them. The CDR3 DNA sequence: TGTGCCAGCAGCTTGGTAGGGGGAAACACAGATACGCAGTATTTT. Residues: CASSLVGGNTDTQYF.

This chain connects TRBV7-9 to TRBJ2-7, with D possibly being TRBD2 (5 bases). Germline values: CDR1 SEHNR, CDR2 FQNEAQ (reference sequence). V dropped 0 bases and J dropped 7 bases, with 19 bases sitting between them. The CDR3 loop spans 16 amino acids. The CDR3 sequence is CASSLAKQIGPGEQYF. The CDR3 coding sequence is TGTGCCAGCAGCTTAGCGAAACAGATTGGACCGGGAGAGCAGTACTTC. The full variable domain, in which reference TRBV7-9 and TRBJ2-7 provide the parts outside the CDR3, is DTGVSQNPRHKITKRGQNVTFRCDPISEHNRLYWYRQTLGQGPEFLTYFQNEAQLEKSRLLSDRFSAERPKGSFSTLEIQRTEQGDSAMYLCASSLAKQIGPGEQYFGPGTRLTVT.

The genes are TRBV9 and TRBJ1-1; tentative D call: TRBD1 (5 bases). This CDR3 region has 15 residues. The V and J ends lost 4 bases and 4 bases respectively, with 17 bases between them. Germline V gives CDR1 SGDLS, CDR2 YYNGEE. The CDR3 nucleotides read TGTGCCAGCAGCCTTGCGGGGGGAGGGATCACTGAAGCTTTCTTT. This gives the protein CASSLAGGGITEAFF.

The genes are TRBV28 and TRBJ1-2; 7 bases match TRBD1. The V segment lost 1 base and the J segment 6 bases; nucleotides outside the gene matches: 8. The CDR3 is 15 amino acids. Germline-derived CDR1 and CDR2 are MDHEN and SYDVKM. This CDR3 reads CASSLSQTGLNGYTF. The CDR3 DNA reads as TGTGCCAGCAGTTTATCCCAGACAGGGCTGAATGGCTACACCTTC.

This clone was counted a single time. V and J are TRBV6-6 and TRBJ2-3; a weak D match, TRBD2 (6 bases). The CDR3 runs 15 residues. Germline values: CDR1 MNHNY, CDR2 SVGAGI (reference sequence). V lost 3 bases and J 1 base, leaving 11 bases between the germline ends. Here the CDR3 reads CASSYAGGGTDTQYF. DNA for the CDR3: TGTGCCAGCAGTTATGCGGGCGGGGGCACAGATACGCAGTATTTT.

The chain links TRBV13 to TRBJ2-7; 7 bases map to TRBD1. V was pared by 0 bases and J by 7 bases, with 3 bases of the junction left unmatched. Germline V CDR1 and CDR2: PRHDT, FYEKMQ (reference sequence). The CDR3 has 13 residues. DNA for the CDR3: TGTGCCAGCAGCTTAGGTCCCAGGGGGGAGCAGTACTTC. This codes for CASSLGPRGEQYF.

The chain joins TRBV25-1 to TRBJ2-2; 7 bases are shared with TRBD2. CDR1 MGHDK and CDR2 SYGVNS come from the germline V gene. The trim removed 3 bases at V and 6 bases at J, leaving 1 base unmatched. This CDR3 contains 13 residues. CDR3 nucleotides: TGTGCCAGCAGTGACGGGGGGTCCGGGGAGCTGTTTTTT. It is translated as CASSDGGSGELFF.

This clone was counted once. The chain combines TRBV18 with TRBJ2-7; D not resolved. The CDR3 runs 13 residues. CDR1 is KGHSH and CDR2 is LQKENI in the germline V gene. With 0 bases removed from V and 4 bases from J, the gap between germline ends came to 7 bases. As DNA, the CDR3 is TGTGCCAGCTCACCACCGGCTGGATACGAGCAGTACTTC. Its translation: CASSPPAGYEQYF.

The CDR3: CASSIRSSGGNTIYF. The DNA for the CDR3 is TGTGCCAGTTCGATAAGGTCCTCAGGCGGAAACACCATATATTTT. This chain joins TRBV19 and TRBJ1-3; D not certain. Germline values: CDR1 LNHDA, CDR2 SQIVND (reference sequence). V lost 8 bases to trimming and J lost 4 bases, with 18 bases between them. The CDR3 runs 15 residues.

This rearrangement joins TRBV5-1 to TRBJ2-7; D unresolved. The CDR3 sequence is 14 residues long. Trimming removed 2 bases at V and 3 bases at J, with 12 bases between. Germline V gene data show CDR1 as SGHRS and CDR2 as YFSETQ. CDR3 in DNA: TGCGCCAGCAGCTTAGAAACTGCTTACTACGAGCAGTACTTC. Translation gives CASSLETAYYEQYF.

The chain combines TRBV7-2 with TRBJ2-6, with a possible D match to TRBD2 (5 bases). The CDR3 consists of 15 residues. V was clipped by 6 bases and J by 2 bases, with 11 bases between them. Germline assignment: CDR1 SGHTA and CDR2 FQGNSA. DNA for the CDR3: TGTGCCAGCAGTTACCCCGGGGCTGGGGCCAACGTCCTGACTTTC. Protein: CASSYPGAGANVLTF. Using reference TRBV7-2 and TRBJ2-6 for the parts outside the CDR3, the full variable domain is GAGVSQSPSNKVTEKGKDVELRCDPISGHTALYWYRQSLGQGLEFLIYFQGNSAPDKSGLPSDRFSAERTGGSVSTLTIQRTQQEDSAVYLCASSYPGAGANVLTFGAGSRLTVL.

The CDR3 DNA follows: TGTGCCAGCAGCCAGTACGGGGGGGACAATGAGCAGTTCTTC. Translation gives CASSQYGGDNEQFF. V and J are TRBV11-3 and TRBJ2-1, with TRBD2 matching 8 bases. CDR3 size: 14 residues. Germline loops: CDR1 SGHNT, CDR2 YENEEA. J gave up 5 bases and V 5 bases, and 5 bases lay outside the gene matches.

This rearrangement joins TRBV25-1 to TRBJ2-1; D is ambiguous. Germline loops: CDR1 MGHDK, CDR2 SYGVNS. V was trimmed by 2 bases and J by 3 bases, leaving 8 bases between them. The CDR3 covers 14 residues. The CDR3 sequence: CASSESDYYNEQFF. The CDR3 region has the DNA TGTGCCAGCAGTGAAAGCGATTACTACAATGAGCAGTTCTTC.

This sequence joins TRBV4-1 and TRBJ2-3; D is unresolved. V was clipped by 4 bases and J by 4 bases, with 15 bases between them. This CDR3 contains 15 residues. Germline CDR1 and CDR2: MGHRA and YSYEKL. The CDR3 sequence is CASSPRDEVPDTQYF. In nucleotides, the CDR3 is TGCGCCAGCAGCCCCCGAGATGAGGTCCCAGATACGCAGTATTTT.

The rearrangement uses TRBV7-9 and TRBJ2-2; no clear D. The CDR3 runs to 15 residues. Germline CDR1 reads SEHNR; CDR2 reads FQNEAQ (reference sequence). V lost 5 bases, J lost 0 bases, and 10 bases lay in between. The CDR3 region has the DNA TGTGCCAGCAGCGGGGAAGATACGAACACCGGGGAGCTGTTTTTT. Translating gives CASSGEDTNTGELFF. Full variable domain (missing parts from reference TRBV7-9 and TRBJ2-2): DTGVSQNPRHKITKRGQNVTFRCDPISEHNRLYWYRQTLGQGPEFLTYFQNEAQLEKSRLLSDRFSAERPKGSFSTLEIQRTEQGDSAMYLCASSGEDTNTGELFFGEGSRLTVL.

This chain uses TRBV29-1 with TRBJ2-3; D possibly corresponds to TRBD2 (6 bases). The CDR3 runs 14 residues. Looked up from germline, CDR1 is SQVTM and CDR2 is ANQGSEA. Trimming took off 1 base at V and 4 bases at J, with 12 bases between the two ends. As DNA, the CDR3 is TGCAGCGTTGAAGTGGCTTGGGACTCAGATACGCAGTATTTT. Protein product: CSVEVAWDSDTQYF.

The CDR3, as DNA: TGTGCCAGCAGTTTACGGGACCGGAACTTCTATGGCTACACCTTC. Protein sequence: CASSLRDRNFYGYTF. V and J are TRBV28 and TRBJ1-2; tentative D call: TRBD1 (5 bases). Germline-derived CDR1 and CDR2 are MDHEN and SYDVKM. The V end was cut by 2 bases, the J end by 4 bases, with 14 bases between. This CDR3 contains 15 residues.

This chain uses TRBV2 with TRBJ2-5, with D possibly being TRBD1 (6 bases). Trimming removed 4 bases from V and 0 bases from J, with 15 bases in between. Germline V gene data show CDR1 as SNHLY and CDR2 as FYNNEI. There are 16 residues in the CDR3. The CDR3 DNA sequence: TGTGCCAGCAGTGCTTTCTCAGGGGCAAACCAAGAGACCCAGTACTTC. Translation gives CASSAFSGANQETQYF.

This clone is a singleton in its sample. This CDR3 reads CASSSSVGYTEAFF. CDR3 coding DNA: TGTGCCAGCAGTTCCTCGGTGGGTTACACTGAAGCTTTCTTT. The chain links TRBV27 to TRBJ1-1; no clear D. This CDR3 contains 14 residues. The V and J ends lost 4 bases and 3 bases respectively, with 12 bases between them. Germline values: CDR1 MNHEY, CDR2 SMNVEV (reference sequence).